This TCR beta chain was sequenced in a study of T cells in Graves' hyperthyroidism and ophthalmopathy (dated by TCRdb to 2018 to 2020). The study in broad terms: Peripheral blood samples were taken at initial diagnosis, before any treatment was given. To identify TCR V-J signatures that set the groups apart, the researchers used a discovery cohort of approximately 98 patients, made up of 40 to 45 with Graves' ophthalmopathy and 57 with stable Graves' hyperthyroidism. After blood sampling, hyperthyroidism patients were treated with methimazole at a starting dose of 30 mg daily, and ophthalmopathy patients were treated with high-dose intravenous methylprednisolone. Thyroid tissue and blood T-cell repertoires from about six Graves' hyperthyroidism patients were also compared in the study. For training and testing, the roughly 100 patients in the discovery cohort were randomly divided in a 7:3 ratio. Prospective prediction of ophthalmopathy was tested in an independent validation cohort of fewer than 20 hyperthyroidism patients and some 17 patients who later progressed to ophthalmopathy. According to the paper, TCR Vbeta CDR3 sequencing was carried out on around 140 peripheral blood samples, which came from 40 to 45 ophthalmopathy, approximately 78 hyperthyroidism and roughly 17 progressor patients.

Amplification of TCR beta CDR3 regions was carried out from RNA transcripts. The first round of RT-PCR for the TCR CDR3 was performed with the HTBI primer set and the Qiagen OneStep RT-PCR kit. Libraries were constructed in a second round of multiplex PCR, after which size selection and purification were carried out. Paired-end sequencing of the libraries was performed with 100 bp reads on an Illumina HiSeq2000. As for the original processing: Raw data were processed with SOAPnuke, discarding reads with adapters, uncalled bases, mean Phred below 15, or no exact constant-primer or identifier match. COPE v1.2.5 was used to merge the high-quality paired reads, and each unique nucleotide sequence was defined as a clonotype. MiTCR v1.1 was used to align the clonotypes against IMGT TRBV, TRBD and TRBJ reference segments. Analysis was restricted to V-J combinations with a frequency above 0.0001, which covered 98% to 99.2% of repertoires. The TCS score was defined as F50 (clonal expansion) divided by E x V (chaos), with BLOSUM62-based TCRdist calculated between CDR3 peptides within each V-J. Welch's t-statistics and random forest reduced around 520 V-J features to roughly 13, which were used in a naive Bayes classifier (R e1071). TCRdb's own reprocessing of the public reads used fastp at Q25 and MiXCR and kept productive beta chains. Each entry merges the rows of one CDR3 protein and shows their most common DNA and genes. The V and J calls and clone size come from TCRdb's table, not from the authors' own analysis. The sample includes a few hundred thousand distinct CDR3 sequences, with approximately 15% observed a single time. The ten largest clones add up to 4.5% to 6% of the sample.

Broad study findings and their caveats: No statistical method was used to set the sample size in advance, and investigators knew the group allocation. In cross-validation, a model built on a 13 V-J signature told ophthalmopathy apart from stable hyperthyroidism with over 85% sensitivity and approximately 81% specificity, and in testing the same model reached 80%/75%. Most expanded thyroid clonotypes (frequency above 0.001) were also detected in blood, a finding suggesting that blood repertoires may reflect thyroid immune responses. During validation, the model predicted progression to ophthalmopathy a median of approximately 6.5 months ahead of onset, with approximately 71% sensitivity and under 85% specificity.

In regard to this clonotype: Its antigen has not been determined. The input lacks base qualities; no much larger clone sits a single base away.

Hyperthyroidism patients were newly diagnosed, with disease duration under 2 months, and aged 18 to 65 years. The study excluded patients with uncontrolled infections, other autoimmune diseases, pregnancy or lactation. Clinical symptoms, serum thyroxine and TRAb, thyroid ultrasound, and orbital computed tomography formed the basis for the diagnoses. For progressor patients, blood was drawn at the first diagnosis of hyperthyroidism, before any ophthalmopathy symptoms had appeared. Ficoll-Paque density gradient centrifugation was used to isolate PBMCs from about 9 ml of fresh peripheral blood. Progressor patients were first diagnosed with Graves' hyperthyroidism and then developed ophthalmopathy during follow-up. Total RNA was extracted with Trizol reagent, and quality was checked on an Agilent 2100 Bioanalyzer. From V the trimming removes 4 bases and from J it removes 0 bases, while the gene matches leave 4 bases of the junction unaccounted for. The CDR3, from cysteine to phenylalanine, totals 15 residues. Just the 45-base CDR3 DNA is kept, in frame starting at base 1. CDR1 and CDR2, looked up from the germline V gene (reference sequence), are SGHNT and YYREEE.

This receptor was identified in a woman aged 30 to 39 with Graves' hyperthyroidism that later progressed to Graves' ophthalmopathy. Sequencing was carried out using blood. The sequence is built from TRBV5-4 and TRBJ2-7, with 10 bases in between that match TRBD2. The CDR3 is CASSVGLAASYEQYF. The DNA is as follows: TGTGCCAGCAGCGTCGGACTAGCGGCCTCCTACGAGCAGTACTTC.